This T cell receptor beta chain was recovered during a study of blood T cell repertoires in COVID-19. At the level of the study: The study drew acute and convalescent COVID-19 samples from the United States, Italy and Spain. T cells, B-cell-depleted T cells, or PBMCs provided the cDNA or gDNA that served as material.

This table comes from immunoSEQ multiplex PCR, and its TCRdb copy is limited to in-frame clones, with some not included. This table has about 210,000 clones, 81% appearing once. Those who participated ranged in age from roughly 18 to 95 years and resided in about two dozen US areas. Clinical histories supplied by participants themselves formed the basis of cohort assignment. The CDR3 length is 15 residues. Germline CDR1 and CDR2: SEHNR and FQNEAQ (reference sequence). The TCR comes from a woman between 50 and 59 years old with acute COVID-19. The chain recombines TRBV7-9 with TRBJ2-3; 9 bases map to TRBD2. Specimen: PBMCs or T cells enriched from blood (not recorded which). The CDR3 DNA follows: TGTGCAACTCAGGGGTGGCGGGAGGGCCCAGATACGCAGTATTTT. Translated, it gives CATQGWREGPDTQYF. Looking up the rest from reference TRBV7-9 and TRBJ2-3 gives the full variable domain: DTGVSQNPRHKITKRGQNVTFRCDPISEHNRLYWYRQTLGQGPEFLTYFQNEAQLEKSRLLSDRFSAERPKGSFSTLEIQRTEQGDSAMYLCATQGWREGPDTQYFGPGTRLTVL.